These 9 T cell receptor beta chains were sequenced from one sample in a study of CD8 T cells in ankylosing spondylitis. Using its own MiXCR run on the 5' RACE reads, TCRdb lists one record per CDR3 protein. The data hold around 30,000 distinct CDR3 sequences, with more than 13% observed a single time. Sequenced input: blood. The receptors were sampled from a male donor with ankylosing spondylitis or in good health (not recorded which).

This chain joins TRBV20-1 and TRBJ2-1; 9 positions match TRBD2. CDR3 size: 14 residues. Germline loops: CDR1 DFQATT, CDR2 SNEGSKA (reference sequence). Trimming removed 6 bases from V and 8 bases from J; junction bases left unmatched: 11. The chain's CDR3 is CSAPPQRGADEQFF. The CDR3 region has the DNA TGCAGTGCCCCTCCCCAGCGGGGGGCGGATGAGCAGTTCTTC.

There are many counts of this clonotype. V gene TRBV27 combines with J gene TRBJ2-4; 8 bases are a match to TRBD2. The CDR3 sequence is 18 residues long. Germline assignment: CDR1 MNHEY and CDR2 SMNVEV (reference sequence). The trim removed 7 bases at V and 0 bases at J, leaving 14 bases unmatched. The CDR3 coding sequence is TGTGCCAGCACCATGACTAGCGCGAAGGAGGTAGCCAAAAACATTCAGTACTTC. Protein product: CASTMTSAKEVAKNIQYF.

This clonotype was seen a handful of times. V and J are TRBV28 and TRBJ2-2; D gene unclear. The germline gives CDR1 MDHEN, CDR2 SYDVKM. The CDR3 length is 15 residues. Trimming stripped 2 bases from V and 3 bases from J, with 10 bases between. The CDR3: CASSLRFVDTGELFF. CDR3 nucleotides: TGTGCCAGCAGTTTAAGGTTTGTCGACACCGGGGAGCTGTTTTTT.

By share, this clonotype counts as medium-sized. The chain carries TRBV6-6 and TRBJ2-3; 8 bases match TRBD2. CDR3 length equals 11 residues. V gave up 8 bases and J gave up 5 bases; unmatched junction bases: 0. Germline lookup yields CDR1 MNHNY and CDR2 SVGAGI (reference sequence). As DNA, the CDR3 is TGTGCCAGCCTAGCGGGAGATACGCAGTATTTT. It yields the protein CASLAGDTQYF.

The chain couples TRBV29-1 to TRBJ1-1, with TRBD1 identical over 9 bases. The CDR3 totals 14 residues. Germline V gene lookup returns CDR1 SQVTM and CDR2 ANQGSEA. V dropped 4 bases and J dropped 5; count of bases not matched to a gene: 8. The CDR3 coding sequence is TGCAGCGTTGCGGGACAGGGCTCGAGGACTGAAGCTTTCTTT. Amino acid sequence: CSVAGQGSRTEAFF.

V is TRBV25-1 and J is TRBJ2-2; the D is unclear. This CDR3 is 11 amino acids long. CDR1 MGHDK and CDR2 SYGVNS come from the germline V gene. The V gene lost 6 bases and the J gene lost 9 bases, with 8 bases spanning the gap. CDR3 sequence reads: CASSLTRELFF. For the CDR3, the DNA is TGTGCCAGCAGCCTAACGAGGGAGCTGTTTTTT.

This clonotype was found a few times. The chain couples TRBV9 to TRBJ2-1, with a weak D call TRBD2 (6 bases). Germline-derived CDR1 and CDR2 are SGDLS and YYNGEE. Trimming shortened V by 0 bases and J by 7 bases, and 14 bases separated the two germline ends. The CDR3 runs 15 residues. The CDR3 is CASSVGAGTSNEQFF. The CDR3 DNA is TGTGCCAGCAGCGTAGGGGCGGGGACTTCAAATGAGCAGTTCTTC.

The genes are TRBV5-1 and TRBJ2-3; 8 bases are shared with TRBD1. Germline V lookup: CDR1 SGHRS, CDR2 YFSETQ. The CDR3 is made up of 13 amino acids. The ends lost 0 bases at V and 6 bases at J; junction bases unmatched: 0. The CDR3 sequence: CASSLAGGDTQYF. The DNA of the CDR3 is TGCGCCAGCAGCTTGGCAGGGGGCGATACGCAGTATTTT.

CDR3 sequence: CASSNLRTDTQYF. In DNA form, the CDR3 reads TGTGCCAGCAGTAACCTCCGCACAGATACGCAGTATTTT. The J gene is TRBJ2-3, the V gene TRBV2; D not certain. The CDR3 is made up of 13 amino acids. Per the germline V gene, CDR1 is SNHLY and CDR2 is FYNNEI. Between the trimmed V and J ends, which lost 5 bases and 1 base, there was a span of 7 bases. Using reference TRBV2 and TRBJ2-3 for the parts outside the CDR3, the full variable domain is EPEVTQTPSHQVTQMGQEVILRCVPISNHLYFYWYRQILGQKVEFLVSFYNNEISEKSEIFDDQFSVERPDGSNFTLKIRSTKLEDSAMYFCASSNLRTDTQYFGPGTRLTVL.